A selection of T cell receptor beta chains follows, all from one sample in a study of cytomegalovirus exposure and HLA in healthy donors. Repertoires were generated with immunoSEQ multiplex PCR, while TCRdb's copy carries only in-frame clones and drops some. Here the sample spans 210,000 or so clones, roughly 73% being singletons. The sample was PBMCs. Source of these receptors: a boy younger than 18 in good health and CMV-seronegative. Both conserved end residues are part of each CDR3. The D gene is left open where the match is weak. Some rows mark clone size as missing; the rest say once, few, many or name a class of expanded clone.

clone size: few; D gene: .; V gene: TRBV5-1; J gene: TRBJ2-1; CDR3 DNA: TGCGCCAGCACGTTTCTGGGAGACTCGGGGAATGAGCAGTTCTTC; CDR3 protein: CASTFLGDSGNEQFF
clone size: .; D gene: TRBD2; V gene: TRBV5-1; J gene: TRBJ2-3; CDR3 DNA: TGCGCCAGCAGCGGACGCCTAGCGGGGGGCACAGATACGCAGTATTTT; CDR3 protein: CASSGRLAGGTDTQYF
clone size: few; D gene: .; V gene: TRBV7-9; J gene: TRBJ1-2; CDR3 DNA: TGTGCCAGCACCTTCGGGGAGGGCAGCTACACCTTC; CDR3 protein: CASTFGEGSYTF
clone size: .; D gene: .; V gene: TRBV7-9; J gene: TRBJ1-1; CDR3 DNA: TGTGCCAGCAGCTTGGAGTTGAACACTGAAGCTTTCTTT; CDR3 protein: CASSLELNTEAFF
clone size: .; D gene: TRBD1; V gene: TRBV6-1; J gene: TRBJ1-1; CDR3 DNA: TGTGCCAGCAGGGACAGGGAAAGTGGATTAGCTTTCTTT; CDR3 protein: CASRDRESGLAFF
clone size: once; D gene: TRBD2; V gene: TRBV5-6; J gene: TRBJ2-5; CDR3 DNA: TGTGCCAGCAGCACCGGGTGGGGGGGAGAGACCCAGTACTTC; CDR3 protein: CASSTGWGGETQYF
clone size: .; D gene: .; V gene: TRBV5-4; J gene: TRBJ2-5; CDR3 DNA: TGTGCCAGCAGCCATTTCAGGGGTCTGATTTGGGAGACCCAGTACTTC; CDR3 protein: CASSHFRGLIWETQYF
clone size: .; D gene: .; V gene: TRBV10-2; J gene: TRBJ1-5; CDR3 DNA: TGCGCCAGCAGTGAGTCCGGGTCATATCAGCCCCAGCATTTT; CDR3 protein: CASSESGSYQPQHF
clone size: .; D gene: .; V gene: TRBV11-3; J gene: TRBJ2-7; CDR3 DNA: TGTGCCAGCAGCATACGGTCCTGGCAGGGGCATACCTACGAGCAGTACTTC; CDR3 protein: CASSIRSWQGHTYEQYF
clone size: .; D gene: .; V gene: TRBV19; J gene: TRBJ1-1; CDR3 DNA: TGTGCCAGTAGTGTGGGGCGACAGAACACTGAAGCTTTCTTT; CDR3 protein: CASSVGRQNTEAFF
clone size: .; D gene: TRBD2; V gene: TRBV6-6; J gene: TRBJ2-1; CDR3 DNA: TGTGCCAGCAGACTATTGGGGGGGGAGGGGAATGAGCAGTTCTTC; CDR3 protein: CASRLLGGEGNEQFF
clone size: .; D gene: .; V gene: TRBV2; J gene: TRBJ1-3; CDR3 DNA: TGTGCCAGCCAAAGGGGAACAGCTGGAAACACCATATATTTT; CDR3 protein: CASQRGTAGNTIYF
clone size: .; D gene: .; V gene: TRBV6-6; J gene: TRBJ2-5; CDR3 DNA: TGTGCCAGCACCCCAGCAGGGGCAGAGACCCAGTACTTC; CDR3 protein: CASTPAGAETQYF
clone size: .; D gene: .; V gene: TRBV6-5; J gene: TRBJ2-2; CDR3 DNA: TGTGCCAGCAGCCGAGGGGGATCCGGGGAGCTGTTTTTT; CDR3 protein: CASSRGGSGELFF
clone size: .; D gene: .; V gene: TRBV27; J gene: TRBJ1-2; CDR3 DNA: TGTGCCAGCGGCGACATCTATGGCTACACCTTC; CDR3 protein: CASGDIYGYTF
clone size: .; D gene: .; V gene: TRBV11-3; J gene: TRBJ2-1; CDR3 DNA: TGTGCCAGCAGCTTAGGGCCAGGGGAAGTGGATGAGCAGTTCTTC; CDR3 protein: CASSLGPGEVDEQFF